This TCR beta chain originates from a study of blood T cell repertoires in COVID-19. This CDR3 contains 14 residues. V was clipped by 2 bases and J by 7 bases; unmatched bases: 4. In germline, CDR1 is SEHNR, CDR2 FQNEAQ (reference sequence). This study enrolled people aged about 18 to 100 from approximately 25 US geographic areas. Participants reported their clinical history, and cohort assignment relied on those reports. Two negative PCRs, clearance, or symptom resolution were required of recovered Cohort 3 donors. Data came from immunoSEQ multiplex PCR; TCRdb stores just in-frame clones and leaves some out. The top ten clones hold roughly 9.1% of a sample with more than 60,000 clones, 85% to 90% of them seen once.

The sequence was collected from a woman aged 35 to 49 who had recovered from COVID-19. The sequenced sample consisted of PBMCs or T cells enriched from blood (not recorded which). The chain has TRBV7-9 and TRBJ2-2, with 7 bases matching TRBD2. The CDR3 sequence is CASSLPPGGGELFF. The CDR3 coding sequence is TGTGCCAGCAGCTTACCTCCGGGGGGCGGGGAGCTGTTTTTT.